This TCR beta chain was identified during a study of long-term antiretroviral therapy in people with HIV. Study background: The oldest samples precede the 2015 immediate-ART recommendation by about a decade.

The study, taken as a whole, reports: HIV repertoire CDR3 lengths ranged less widely than those of controls. Drawn between 2004 and 2017, the blood was possibly obtained under older ART regimens.

On this clone itself: The antigen is unknown.

Between the trimmed V and J ends, which lost 2 bases and 4 bases, there was a span of 10 bases. This CDR3 region has 14 residues. CDR1 is MNHEY, CDR2 SVGAGI, per germline. The libraries were made with immunoSEQ v3.0 at survey level. Per-sample targets for sequencing were roughly 40,000-55,000 T-cell genomes. Generated by immunoSEQ multiplex PCR, the TCRdb table keeps only in-frame clones and is missing some. The profile shows about 28,000 clones, roughly 88% of them singletons. The specimen was unsorted PBMCs, collected 3 years after starting antiretroviral therapy. The TCR originated in a man in his forties with HIV. This chain uses TRBV6-5 with TRBJ2-3; D may be TRBD1 (5 bases). The CDR3 region has the DNA TGTGCCAGCAGTTACAGGGGTAAAGCAGATACGCAGTATTTT. Translation gives CASSYRGKADTQYF.